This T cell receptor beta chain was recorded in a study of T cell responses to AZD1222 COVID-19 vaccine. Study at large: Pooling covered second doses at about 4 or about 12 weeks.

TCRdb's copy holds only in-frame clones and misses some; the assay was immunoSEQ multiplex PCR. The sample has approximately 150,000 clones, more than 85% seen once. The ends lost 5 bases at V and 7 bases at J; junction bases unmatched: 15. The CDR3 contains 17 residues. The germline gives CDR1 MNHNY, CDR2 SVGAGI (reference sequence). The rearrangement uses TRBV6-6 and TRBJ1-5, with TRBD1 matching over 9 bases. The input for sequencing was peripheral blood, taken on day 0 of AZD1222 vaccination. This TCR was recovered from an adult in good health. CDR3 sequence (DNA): TGTGCCAGCAGTCGGATGGACAGGGGTTTTTCCGGCCAGCCCCAGCATTTT. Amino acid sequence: CASSRMDRGFSGQPQHF.